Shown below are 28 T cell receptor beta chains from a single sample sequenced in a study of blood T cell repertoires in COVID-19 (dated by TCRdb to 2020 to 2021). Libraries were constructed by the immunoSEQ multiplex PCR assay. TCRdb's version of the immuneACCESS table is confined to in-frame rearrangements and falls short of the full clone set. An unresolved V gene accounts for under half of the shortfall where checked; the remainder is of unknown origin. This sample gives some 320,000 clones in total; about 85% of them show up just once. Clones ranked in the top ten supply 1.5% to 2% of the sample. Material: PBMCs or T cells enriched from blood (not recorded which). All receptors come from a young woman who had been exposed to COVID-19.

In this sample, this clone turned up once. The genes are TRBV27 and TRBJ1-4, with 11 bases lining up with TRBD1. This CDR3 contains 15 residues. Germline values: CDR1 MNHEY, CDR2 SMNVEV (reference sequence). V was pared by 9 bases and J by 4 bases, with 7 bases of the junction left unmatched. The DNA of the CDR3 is TGTGCCAGTCGGACAGGGGGCCGGGGTAATGAAAAACTGTTTTTT. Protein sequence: CASRTGGRGNEKLFF.

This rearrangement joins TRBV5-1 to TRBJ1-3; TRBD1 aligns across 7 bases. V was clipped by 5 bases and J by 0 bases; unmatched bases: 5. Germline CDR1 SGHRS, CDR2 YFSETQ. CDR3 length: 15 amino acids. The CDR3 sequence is CASSRDSSSGNTIYF. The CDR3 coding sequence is TGCGCCAGCAGTAGGGACAGTTCCTCTGGAAACACCATATATTTT.

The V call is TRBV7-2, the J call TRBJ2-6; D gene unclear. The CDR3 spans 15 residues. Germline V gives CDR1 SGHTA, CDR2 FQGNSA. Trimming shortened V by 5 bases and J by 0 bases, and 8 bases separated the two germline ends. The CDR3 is CASSTPSSGANVLTF. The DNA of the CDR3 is TGTGCCAGCAGCACGCCCAGCTCTGGGGCCAACGTCCTGACTTTC. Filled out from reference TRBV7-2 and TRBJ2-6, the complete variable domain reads GAGVSQSPSNKVTEKGKDVELRCDPISGHTALYWYRQSLGQGLEFLIYFQGNSAPDKSGLPSDRFSAERTGGSVSTLTIQRTQQEDSAVYLCASSTPSSGANVLTFGAGSRLTVL.

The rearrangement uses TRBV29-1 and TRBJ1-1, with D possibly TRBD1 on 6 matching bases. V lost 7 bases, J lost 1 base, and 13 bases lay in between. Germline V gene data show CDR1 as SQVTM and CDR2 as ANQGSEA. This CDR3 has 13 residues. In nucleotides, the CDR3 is TGCAGCGCCCAGACAGGATCGAACACTGAAGCTTTCTTT. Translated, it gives CSAQTGSNTEAFF.

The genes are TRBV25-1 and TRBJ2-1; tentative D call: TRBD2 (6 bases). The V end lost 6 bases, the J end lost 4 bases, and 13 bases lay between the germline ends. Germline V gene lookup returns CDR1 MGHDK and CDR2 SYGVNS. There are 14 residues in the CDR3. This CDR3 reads CASRGSGGYNEQFF. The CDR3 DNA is TGTGCCAGCAGAGGTAGCGGTGGTTACAATGAGCAGTTCTTC.

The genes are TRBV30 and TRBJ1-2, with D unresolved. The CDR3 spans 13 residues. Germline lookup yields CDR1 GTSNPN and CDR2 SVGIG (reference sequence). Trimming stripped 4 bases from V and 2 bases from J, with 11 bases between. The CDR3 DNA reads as TGTGCCTGGAAGTTCGGAGGGAACTATGGCTACACCTTC. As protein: CAWKFGGNYGYTF. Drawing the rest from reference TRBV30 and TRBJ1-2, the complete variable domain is SQTIHQWPATLVQPVGSPLSLECTVEGTSNPNLYWYRQAAGRGLQLLFYSVGIGQISSEVPQNLSASRPQDRQFILSSKKLLLSDSGFYLCAWKFGGNYGYTFGSGTRLTVV.

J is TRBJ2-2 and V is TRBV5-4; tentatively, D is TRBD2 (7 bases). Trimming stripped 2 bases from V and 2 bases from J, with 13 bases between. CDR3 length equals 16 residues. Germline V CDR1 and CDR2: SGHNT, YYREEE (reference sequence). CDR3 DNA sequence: TGTGCCAGCAGCTTCAAGGGGGGGTTAAACACCGGGGAGCTGTTTTTT. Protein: CASSFKGGLNTGELFF.

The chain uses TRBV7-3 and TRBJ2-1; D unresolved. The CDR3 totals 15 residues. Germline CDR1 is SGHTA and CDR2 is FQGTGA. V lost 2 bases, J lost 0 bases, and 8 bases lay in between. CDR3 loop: CASSLDRVSYNEQFF. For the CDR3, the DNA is TGTGCCAGCAGCTTAGACCGGGTCTCCTACAATGAGCAGTTCTTC.

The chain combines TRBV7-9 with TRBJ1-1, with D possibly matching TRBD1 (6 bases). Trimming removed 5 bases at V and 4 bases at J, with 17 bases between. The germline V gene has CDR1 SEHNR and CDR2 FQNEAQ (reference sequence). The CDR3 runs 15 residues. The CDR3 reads CASSPQGGSRTEAFF. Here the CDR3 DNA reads TGTGCCAGCAGCCCGCAAGGGGGTAGTCGCACTGAAGCTTTCTTT.

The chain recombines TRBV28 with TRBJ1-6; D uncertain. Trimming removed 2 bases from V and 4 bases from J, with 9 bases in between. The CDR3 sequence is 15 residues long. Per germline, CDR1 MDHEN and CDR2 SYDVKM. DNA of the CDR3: TGTGCCAGCAGTTTAATCGCGCAATATAATTCACCCCTCCACTTT. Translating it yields CASSLIAQYNSPLHF.

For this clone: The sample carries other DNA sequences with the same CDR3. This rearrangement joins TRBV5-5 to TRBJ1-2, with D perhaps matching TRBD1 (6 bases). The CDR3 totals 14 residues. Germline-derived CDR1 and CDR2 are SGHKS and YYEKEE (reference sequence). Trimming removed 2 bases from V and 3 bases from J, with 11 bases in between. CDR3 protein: CASSLRGGDYGYTF. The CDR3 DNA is TGTGCCAGCAGCTTAAGGGGGGGAGACTATGGCTACACCTTC.

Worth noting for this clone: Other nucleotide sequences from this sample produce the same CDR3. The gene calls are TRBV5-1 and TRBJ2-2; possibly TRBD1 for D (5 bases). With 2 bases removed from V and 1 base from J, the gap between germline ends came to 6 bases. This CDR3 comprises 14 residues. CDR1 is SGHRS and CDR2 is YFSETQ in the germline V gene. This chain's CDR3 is CASSLTGNTGELFF. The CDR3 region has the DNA TGCGCCAGCAGCTTAACAGGGAACACCGGGGAGCTGTTTTTT.

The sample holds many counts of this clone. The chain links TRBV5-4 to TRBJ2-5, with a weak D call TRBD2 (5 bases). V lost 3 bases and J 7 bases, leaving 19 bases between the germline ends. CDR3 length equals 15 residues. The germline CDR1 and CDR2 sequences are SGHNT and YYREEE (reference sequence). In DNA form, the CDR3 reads TGTGCCAGCAGCTCCGCCCGAACTAGAAGGGTGACCCAGTACTTC. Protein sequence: CASSSARTRRVTQYF.

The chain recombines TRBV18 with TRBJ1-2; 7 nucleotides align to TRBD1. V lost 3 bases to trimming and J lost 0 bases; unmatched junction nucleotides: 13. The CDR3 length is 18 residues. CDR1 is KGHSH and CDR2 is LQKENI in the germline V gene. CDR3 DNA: TGTGCCAGCTCACCTGCCTCGACAGGGTATAGTTCTAACTATGGCTACACCTTC. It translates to CASSPASTGYSSNYGYTF.

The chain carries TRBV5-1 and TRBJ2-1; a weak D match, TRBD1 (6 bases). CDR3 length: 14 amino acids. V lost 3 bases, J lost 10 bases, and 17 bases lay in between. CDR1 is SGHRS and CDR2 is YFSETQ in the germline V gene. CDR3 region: CASSSHQGSLEQFF. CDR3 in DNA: TGCGCCAGCAGCTCCCACCAGGGGAGTTTAGAGCAGTTCTTC.

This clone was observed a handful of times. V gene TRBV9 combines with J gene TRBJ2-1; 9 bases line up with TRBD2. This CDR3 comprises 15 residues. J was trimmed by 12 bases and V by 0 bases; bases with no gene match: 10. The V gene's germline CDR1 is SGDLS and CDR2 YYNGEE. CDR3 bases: TGTGCCAGCAGCGTAGGAGGCGGGGGGGCCAAAGTGCAGTTCTTC. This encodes CASSVGGGGAKVQFF.

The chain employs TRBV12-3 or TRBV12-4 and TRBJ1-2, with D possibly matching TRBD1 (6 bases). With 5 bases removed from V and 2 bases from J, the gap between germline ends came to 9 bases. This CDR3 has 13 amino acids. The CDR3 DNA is TGTGCCAGCAGTGGGGGGGGCAACTATGGCTACACCTTC. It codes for CASSGGGNYGYTF.

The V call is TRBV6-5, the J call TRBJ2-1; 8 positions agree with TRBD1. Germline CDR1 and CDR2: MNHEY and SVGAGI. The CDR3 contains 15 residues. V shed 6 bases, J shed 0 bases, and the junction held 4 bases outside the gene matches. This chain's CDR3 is CASSQDRDSYNEQFF. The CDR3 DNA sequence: TGTGCCAGCAGCCAGGACAGGGACTCCTACAATGAGCAGTTCTTC.

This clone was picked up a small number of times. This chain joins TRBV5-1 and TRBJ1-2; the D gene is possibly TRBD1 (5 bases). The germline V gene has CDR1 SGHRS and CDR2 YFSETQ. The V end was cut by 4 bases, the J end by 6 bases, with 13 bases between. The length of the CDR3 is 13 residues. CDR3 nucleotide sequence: TGCGCCAGCAGCGTTCAGGGAGGCGATGGCTACACCTTC. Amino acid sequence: CASSVQGGDGYTF. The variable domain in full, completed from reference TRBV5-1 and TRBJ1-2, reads KAGVTQTPRYLIKTRGQQVTLSCSPISGHRSVSWYQQTPGQGLQFLFEYFSETQRNKGNFPGRFSGRQFSNSRSEMNVSTLELGDSALYLCASSVQGGDGYTFGSGTRLTVV.

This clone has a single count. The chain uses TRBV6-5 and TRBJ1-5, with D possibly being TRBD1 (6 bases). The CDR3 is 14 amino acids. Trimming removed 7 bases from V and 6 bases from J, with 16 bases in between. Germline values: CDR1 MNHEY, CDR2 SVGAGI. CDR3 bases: TGTGCCAGCACCAACAGGGTAGGAGCTCAGCCCCAGCATTTT. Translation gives CASTNRVGAQPQHF.

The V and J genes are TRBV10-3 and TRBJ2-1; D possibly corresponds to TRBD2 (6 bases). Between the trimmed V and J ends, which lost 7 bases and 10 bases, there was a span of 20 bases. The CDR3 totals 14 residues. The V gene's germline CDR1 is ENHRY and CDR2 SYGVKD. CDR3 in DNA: TGTGCCATCAACGCCCGCGGGGACGGGGGAGAGCAGTTCTTC. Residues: CAINARGDGGEQFF.

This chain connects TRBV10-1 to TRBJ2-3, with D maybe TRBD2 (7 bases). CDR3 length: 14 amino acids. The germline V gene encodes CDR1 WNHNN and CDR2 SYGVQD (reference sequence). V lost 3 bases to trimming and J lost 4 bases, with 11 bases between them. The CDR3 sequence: CASSDGGRPDTQYF. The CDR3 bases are TGCGCCAGCAGTGACGGGGGGCGGCCAGATACGCAGTATTTT.

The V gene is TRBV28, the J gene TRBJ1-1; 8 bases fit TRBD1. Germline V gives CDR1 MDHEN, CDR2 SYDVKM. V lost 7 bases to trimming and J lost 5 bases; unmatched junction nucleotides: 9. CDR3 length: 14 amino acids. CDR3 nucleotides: TGTGCCAGCAAAGAGGACCAGGGGGCTACTGAAGCTTTCTTT. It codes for CASKEDQGATEAFF.

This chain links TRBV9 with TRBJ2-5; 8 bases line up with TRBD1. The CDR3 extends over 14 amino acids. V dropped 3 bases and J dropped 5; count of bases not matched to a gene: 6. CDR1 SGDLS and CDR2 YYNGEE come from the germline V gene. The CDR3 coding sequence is TGTGCCAGCAGCGAGTCCACAGGGGGGGAGACCCAGTACTTC. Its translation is CASSESTGGETQYF.

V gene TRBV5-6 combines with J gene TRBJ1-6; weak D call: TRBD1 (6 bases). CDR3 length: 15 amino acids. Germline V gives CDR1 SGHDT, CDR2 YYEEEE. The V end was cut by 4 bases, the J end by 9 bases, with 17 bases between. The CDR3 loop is CASSAVGRGGSPLHF. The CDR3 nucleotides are TGTGCCAGCAGCGCGGTCGGCAGGGGTGGTTCACCCCTCCACTTT.

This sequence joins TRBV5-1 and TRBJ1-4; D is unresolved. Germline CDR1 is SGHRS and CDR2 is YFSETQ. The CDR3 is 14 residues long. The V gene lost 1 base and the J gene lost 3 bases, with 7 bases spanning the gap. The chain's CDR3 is CASSLQFSNEKLFF. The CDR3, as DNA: TGCGCCAGCAGCTTGCAGTTCTCTAATGAAAAACTGTTTTTT.

In DNA form, the CDR3 reads TGTGCCAGCAGCTTAGAGGGGAATACAGATACGCAGTATTTT. Its protein product is CASSLEGNTDTQYF. The V call is TRBV7-2, the J call TRBJ2-3, with D tentatively TRBD1 (5 bases). Germline CDR1 SGHTA, CDR2 FQGNSA. The V end was cut by 1 base, the J end by 3 bases, with 8 bases between. The CDR3 has 14 amino acids.

CDR3 nucleotide sequence: TGTGCCACCGAAATACGGGAGAGCTCCTACAATGAGCAGTTCTTC. It encodes CATEIRESSYNEQFF. V usage is TRBV6-5 and J usage is TRBJ2-1; tentatively, D is TRBD2 (6 bases). Trimming removed 10 bases from V and 0 bases from J, with 16 bases in between. The CDR3 sequence is 15 residues long. Germline V gene sequence: CDR1 MNHEY, CDR2 SVGAGI.